This T cell receptor (beta chain) was retrieved from a study of OX40 agonist ivuxolimab in advanced cancers. General observations from the study: Not determined was the antigen specificity of the expanded peripheral T cells.

The CDR3 covers 13 residues. Germline V gene lookup returns CDR1 SGDLS and CDR2 YYNGEE. Between the trimmed V and J ends, which lost 0 bases and 10 bases, there was a span of 14 bases. The data were produced by immunoSEQ multiplex PCR, yet TCRdb's version contains in-frame clones alone and is incomplete. The sample includes about 50,000 clones, roughly 84% seen only once; the top ten take 13%. Comments on this clone: The antigen is undetermined.

The genes are TRBV9 and TRBJ2-7, with a tentative D call TRBD1 (5 bases). Material: CD4+ or CD8+ T cells sorted from blood, obtained in a trial of the OX40 agonist ivuxolimab. The sequence came from an adult with an advanced solid tumor such as melanoma, head and neck, liver or kidney cancer. CDR3 bases: TGTGCCAGCAGCGTAGGACGGACGGACAACCAGTACTTC. Residues: CASSVGRTDNQYF. The full variable domain, with the rest looked up from reference TRBV9 and TRBJ2-7, is DSGVTQTPKHLITATGQRVTLRCSPRSGDLSVYWYQQSLDQGLQFLIQYYNGEERAKGNILERFSAQQFPDLHSELNLSSLELGDSALYFCASSVGRTDNQYFGPGTRLTVT.